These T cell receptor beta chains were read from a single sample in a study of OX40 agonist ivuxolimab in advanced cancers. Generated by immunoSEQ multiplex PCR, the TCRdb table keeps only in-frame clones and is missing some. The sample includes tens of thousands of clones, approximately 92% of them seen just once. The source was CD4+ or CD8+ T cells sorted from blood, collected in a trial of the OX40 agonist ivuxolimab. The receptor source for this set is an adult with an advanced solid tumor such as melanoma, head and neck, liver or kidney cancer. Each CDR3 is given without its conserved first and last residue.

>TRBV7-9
ASSTAKGTTGNTIY
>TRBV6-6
ASTFESGTASYGYT
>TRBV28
ASSLSVSGNYGYT
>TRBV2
ASTREGGGYGYT
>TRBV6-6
ASSYSGGTEAF
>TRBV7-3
ASSFPGWGNTGELF
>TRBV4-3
ASSQVLGLTNSPLH
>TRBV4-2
ASSQSGDTYNEQF
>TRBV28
ASSLDRGGEAF
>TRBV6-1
ASSEFKGAWETQY
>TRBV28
ASSPRDRGPGGELF
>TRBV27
ASSFSVWDGYT
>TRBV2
ASKTGANTGELF
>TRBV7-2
ASSLFSGGDYNEQF
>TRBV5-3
ARSLPDRGNSYEQY
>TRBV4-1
ASSRGPSRDEQF
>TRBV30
AWSVEPAGYEQY
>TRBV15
ATSRDLGDVGSGNTIY
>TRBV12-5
ASGPPGQGGNQPQH
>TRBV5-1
ASSLTSGSYNEQF
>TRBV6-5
ASSYSGRGPRGYT
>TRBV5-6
ASIRGQNTGELF
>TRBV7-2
ASSLASGRDEQF
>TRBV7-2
ASNSVSTGGNGYT
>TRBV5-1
ASSLTENEKLF
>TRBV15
ATSRVGGVKILETQY
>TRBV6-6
ASSYVGNSNQPQH
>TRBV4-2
ASSPEGGTEAF
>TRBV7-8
ASSLPHTTNTEAF
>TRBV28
ASSIRRENTEAF
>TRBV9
ASSWGTTYEQY
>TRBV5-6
ASSLRGYGYT
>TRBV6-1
ATTYASRDTGELF
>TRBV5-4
ASSYYRGELF
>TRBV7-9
ASSPGAFDEKLF
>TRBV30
AWSLGGVDEQY
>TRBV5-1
ASRQGTAYNTEAF
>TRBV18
ASSLSGTGLDEQY
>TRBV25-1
ASSLNGAGNTIY